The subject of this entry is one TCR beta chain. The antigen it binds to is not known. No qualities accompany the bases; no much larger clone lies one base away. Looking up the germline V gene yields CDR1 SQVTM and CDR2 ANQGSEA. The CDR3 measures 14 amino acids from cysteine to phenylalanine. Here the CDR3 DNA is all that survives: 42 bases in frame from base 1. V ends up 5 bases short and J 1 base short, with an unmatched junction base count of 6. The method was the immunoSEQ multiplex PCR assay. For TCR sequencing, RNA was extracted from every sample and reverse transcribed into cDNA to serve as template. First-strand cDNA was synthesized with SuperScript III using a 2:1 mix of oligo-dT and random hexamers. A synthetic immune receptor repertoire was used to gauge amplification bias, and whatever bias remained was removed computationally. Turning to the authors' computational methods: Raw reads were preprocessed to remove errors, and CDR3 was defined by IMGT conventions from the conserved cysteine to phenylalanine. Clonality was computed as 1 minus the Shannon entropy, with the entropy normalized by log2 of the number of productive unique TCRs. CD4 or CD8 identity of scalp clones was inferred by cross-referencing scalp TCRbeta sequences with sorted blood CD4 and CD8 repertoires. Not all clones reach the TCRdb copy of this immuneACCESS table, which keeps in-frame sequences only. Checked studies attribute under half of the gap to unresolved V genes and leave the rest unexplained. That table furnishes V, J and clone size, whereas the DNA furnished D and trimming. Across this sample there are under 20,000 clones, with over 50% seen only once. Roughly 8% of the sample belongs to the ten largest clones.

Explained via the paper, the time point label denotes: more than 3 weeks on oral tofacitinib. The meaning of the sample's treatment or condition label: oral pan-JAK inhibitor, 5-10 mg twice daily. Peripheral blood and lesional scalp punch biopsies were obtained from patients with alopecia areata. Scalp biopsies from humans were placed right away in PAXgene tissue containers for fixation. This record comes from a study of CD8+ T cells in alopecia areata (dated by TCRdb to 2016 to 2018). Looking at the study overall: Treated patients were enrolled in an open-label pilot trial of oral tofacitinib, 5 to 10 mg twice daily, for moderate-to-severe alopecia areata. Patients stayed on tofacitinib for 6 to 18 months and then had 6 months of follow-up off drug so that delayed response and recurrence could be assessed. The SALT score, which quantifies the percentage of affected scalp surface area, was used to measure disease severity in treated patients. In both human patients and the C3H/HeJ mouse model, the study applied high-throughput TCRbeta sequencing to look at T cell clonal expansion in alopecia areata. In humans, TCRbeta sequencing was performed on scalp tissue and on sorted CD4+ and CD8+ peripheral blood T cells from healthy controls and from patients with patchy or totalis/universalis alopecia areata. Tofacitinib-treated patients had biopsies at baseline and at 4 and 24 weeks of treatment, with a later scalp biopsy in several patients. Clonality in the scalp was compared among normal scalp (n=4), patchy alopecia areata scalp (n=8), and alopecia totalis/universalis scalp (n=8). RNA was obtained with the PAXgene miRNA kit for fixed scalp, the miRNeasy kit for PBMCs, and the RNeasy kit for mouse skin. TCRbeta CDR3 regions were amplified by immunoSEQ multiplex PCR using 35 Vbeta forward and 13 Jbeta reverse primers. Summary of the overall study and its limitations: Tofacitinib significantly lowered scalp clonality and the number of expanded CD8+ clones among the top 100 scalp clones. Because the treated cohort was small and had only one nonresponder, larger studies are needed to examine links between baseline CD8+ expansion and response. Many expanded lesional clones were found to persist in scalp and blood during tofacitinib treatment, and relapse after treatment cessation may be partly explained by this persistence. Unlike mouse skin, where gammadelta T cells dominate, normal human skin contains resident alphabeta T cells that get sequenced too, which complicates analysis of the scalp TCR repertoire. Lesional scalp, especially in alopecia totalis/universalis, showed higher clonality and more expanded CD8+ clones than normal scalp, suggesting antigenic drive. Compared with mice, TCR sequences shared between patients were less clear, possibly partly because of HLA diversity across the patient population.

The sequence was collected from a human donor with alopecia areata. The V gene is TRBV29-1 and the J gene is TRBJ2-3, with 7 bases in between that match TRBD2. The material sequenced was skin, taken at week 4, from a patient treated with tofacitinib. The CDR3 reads CSVRNRGGTDTQYF. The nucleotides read TGCAGCGTTAGGAATCGGGGGGGCACAGATACGCAGTATTTT.